This T cell receptor (beta chain) was recorded in a study of CD8+CD57+ T cells in acquired aplastic anemia. V dropped 6 bases and J dropped 8; count of bases not matched to a gene: 12. CDR1 SQVTM and CDR2 ANQGSEA come from the germline V gene. The CDR3 runs to 14 residues. The template for TCR beta VDJ and CDR3 sequence profiling was genomic DNA. TCRdb used MiXCR to reprocess the reads, holding one entry per CDR3 protein. The data show roughly 170,000 distinct CDR3 sequences, around 50% seen once. Selection for sequencing was limited to patients who had shown CD8+CD57+ cell expansion by flow cytometry.

Specimen: sorted CD4+, CD8+, or CD8+CD57+ T cells (not recorded which) from PBMCs. The sequence was obtained from a human donor with aplastic anemia. V and J are TRBV29-1 and TRBJ2-1, with TRBD1 matching over 8 bases. CDR3 region: CSVATSTGVHEQFF. The CDR3 region has the DNA TGCAGCGTCGCGACTTCGACAGGGGTACATGAGCAGTTCTTC.